A single TCR beta chain is shown here with its context. The record originates from a study of blood T cell repertoires in COVID-19. As for the study in general: Specimens from acute and convalescent COVID-19 originated in the United States, Italy and Spain. Sample material is recorded as cDNA or gDNA derived from T cells, B-cell-depleted T cells, or PBMCs.

V shed 6 bases, J shed 4 bases, and the junction held 6 bases outside the gene matches. This CDR3 has 13 residues. Germline CDR1 reads SQVTM; CDR2 reads ANQGSEA. Original processing notes: Amplifying reference gene primers gave estimates of nucleated cell counts. Some clones are missing from TCRdb's copy, which holds only in-frame ones; the method was immunoSEQ multiplex PCR. The D gene and trimming were derived from the DNA, and the V and J assignments and clone size from that table. This sample has hundreds of thousands of clones, with approximately 91% found just once. The chain combines TRBV29-1 with TRBJ2-7; 10 bases fit TRBD1. Sequenced material: peripheral blood. The clonotype comes from a man aged 18 to 29 with active or convalescent COVID-19. The CDR3 coding sequence is TGCAGCGTAGGCGGACAGGGGGTTTACGAGCAGTACTTC. Encoded protein: CSVGGQGVYEQYF.